Sequencing of this T cell receptor (beta chain) was carried out in a study of response to subunit inactivated influenza vaccine. CDR3 length equals 13 residues. V lost 1 base to trimming and J lost 8 bases; unmatched junction nucleotides: 2. CDR1 is SGHVS and CDR2 is FQNEAQ in the germline V gene. Via MiXCR, TCRdb re-called the RT-PCR reads, giving one row per CDR3 protein. Of about 800,000 distinct CDR3 sequences listed, 21% are singletons. Material: PBMCs from blood, obtained about 5 days after vaccination. V and J are TRBV7-8 and TRBJ2-1, with TRBD2 matching 7 bases. The receptor was isolated from a man aged 50 to 59 who received an inactivated influenza vaccine. The CDR3 protein is CASSLGGGYEQFF. CDR3 nucleotide sequence: TGTGCCAGCAGCTTAGGGGGGGGGTATGAGCAGTTCTTC.